This T cell receptor (beta chain) stems from a study of blood T cell repertoires in COVID-19. About the study: The origin of the acute and convalescent COVID-19 samples was the United States, Italy and Spain.

This clone was picked up one time. The assay was immunoSEQ multiplex PCR, and TCRdb's table has in-frame clones only and misses some. The sample holds roughly 170,000 clones, around nine tenths seen once. Seattle participants joined during active infection and were tracked over time. This TCR was sampled from a woman in her seventies with COVID-19, enrolled during active disease. Material: peripheral blood.

CDR3 loop: CASTTSGANTGELFF. In DNA, the CDR3 is TGTGCCAGTACAACGAGCGGGGCGAACACCGGGGAGCTGTTTTTT. The rearrangement uses TRBV19 and TRBJ2-2; 7 bases are shared with TRBD2. CDR1 and CDR2 from the germline V gene are LNHDA and SQIVND (reference sequence). The V gene end was trimmed by 7 bases and the J gene end by 0 bases; junction bases not matched to a gene: 5. This CDR3 has 15 amino acids.